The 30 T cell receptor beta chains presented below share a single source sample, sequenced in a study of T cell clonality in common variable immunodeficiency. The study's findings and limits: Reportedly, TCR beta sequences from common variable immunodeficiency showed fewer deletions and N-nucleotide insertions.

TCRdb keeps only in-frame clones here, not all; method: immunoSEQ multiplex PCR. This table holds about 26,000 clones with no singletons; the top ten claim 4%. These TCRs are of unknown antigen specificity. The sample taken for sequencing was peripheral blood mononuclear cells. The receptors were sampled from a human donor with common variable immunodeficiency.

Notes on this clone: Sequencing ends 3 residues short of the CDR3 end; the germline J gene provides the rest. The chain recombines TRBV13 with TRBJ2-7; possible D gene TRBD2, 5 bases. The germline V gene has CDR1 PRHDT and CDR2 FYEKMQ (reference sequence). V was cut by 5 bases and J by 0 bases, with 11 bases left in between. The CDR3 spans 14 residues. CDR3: CASSRGPTSYEQYF. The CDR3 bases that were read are TGTGCCAGCAGCCGGGGTCCAACCTCCTACGAG.

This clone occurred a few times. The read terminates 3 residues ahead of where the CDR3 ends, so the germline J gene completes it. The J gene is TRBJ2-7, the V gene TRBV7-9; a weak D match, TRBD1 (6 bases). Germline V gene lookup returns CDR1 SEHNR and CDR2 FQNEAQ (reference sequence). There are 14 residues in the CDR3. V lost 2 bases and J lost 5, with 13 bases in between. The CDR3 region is CASSLTIQGDEQYF. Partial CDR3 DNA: TGTGCCAGCAGCTTAACAATACAGGGAGACGAG.

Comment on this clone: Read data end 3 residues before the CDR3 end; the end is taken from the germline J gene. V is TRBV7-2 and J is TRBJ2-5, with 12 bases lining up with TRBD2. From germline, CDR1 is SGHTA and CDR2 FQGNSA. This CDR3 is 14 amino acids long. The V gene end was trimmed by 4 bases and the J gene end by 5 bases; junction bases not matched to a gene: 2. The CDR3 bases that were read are TGTGCCAGCAGCTCTAGCGGGAGGGGGGAGACC. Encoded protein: CASSSSGRGET. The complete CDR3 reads CASSSSGRGETQYF.

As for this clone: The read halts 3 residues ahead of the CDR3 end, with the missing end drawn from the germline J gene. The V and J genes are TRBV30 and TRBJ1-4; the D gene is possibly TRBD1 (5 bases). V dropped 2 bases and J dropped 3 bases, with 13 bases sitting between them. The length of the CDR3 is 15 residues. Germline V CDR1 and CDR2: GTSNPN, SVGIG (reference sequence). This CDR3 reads CAWSPWGPPNEKLFF. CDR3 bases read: TGTGCCTGGAGTCCCTGGGGCCCGCCTAATGAAAAA. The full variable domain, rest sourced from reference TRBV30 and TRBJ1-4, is SQTIHQWPATLVQPVGSPLSLECTVEGTSNPNLYWYRQAAGRGLQLLFYSVGIGQISSEVPQNLSASRPQDRQFILSSKKLLLSDSGFYLCAWSPWGPPNEKLFFGSGTQLSVL.

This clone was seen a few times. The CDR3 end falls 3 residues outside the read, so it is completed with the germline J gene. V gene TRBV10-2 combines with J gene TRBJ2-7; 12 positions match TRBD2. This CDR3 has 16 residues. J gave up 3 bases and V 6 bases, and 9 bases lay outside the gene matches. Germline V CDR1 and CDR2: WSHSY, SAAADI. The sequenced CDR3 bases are TGCGCCAGCAGACTGAGGACTAGCGGGGCGGACTACGAG. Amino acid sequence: CASRLRTSGADYE. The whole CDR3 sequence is CASRLRTSGADYEQYF.

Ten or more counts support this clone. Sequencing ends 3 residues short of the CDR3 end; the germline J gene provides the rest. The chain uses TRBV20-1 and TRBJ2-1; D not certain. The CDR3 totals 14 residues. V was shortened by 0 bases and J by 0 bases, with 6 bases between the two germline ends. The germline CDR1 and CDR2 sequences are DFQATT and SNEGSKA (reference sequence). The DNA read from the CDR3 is TGCAGTGCTAGAGATCCGGGCTCCTACAATGAG. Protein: CSARDPGSYNE. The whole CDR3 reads CSARDPGSYNEQFF.

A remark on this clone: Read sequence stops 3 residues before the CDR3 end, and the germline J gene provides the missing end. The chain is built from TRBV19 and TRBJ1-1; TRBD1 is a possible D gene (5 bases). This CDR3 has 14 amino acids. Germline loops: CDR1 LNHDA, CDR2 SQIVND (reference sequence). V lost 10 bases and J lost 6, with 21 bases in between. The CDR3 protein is CANPFERGWPEAFF. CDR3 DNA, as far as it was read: TGTGCCAACCCATTCGAGAGGGGTTGGCCTGAA.

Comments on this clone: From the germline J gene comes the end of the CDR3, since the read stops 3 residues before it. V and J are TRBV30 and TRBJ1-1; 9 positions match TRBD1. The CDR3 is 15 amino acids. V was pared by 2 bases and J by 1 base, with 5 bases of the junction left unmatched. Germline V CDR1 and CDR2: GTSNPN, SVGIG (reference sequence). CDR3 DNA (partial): TGTGCCTGGAGTCCAAAGACAGGGGGGAACACTGAA. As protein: CAWSPKTGGNTE. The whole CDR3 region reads CAWSPKTGGNTEAFF.

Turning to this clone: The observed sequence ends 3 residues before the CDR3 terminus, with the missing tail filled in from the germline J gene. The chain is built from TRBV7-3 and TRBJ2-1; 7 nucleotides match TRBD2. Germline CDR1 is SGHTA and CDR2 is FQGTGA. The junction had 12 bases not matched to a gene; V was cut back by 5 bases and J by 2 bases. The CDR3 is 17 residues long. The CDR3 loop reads CASSPWGETSTYNEQFF. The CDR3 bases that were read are TGTGCCAGCAGCCCATGGGGGGAGACTAGCACCTACAATGAG.

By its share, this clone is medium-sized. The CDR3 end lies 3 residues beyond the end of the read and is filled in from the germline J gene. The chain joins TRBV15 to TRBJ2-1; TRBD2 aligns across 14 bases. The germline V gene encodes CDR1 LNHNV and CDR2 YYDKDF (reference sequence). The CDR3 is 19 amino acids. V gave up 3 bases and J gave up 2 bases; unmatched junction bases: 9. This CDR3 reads CATSSPGLAGVVTYNEQFF. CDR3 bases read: TGTGCCACCAGCAGTCCGGGACTAGCGGGAGTTGTCACCTACAATGAG.

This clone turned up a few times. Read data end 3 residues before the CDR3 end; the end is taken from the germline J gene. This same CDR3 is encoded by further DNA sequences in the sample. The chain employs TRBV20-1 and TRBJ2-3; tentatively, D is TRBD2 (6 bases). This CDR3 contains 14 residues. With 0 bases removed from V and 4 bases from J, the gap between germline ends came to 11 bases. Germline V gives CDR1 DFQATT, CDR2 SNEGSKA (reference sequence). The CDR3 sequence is CSARDRGSADTQYF. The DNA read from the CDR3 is TGCAGTGCTAGAGATCGGGGGAGCGCAGATACG.

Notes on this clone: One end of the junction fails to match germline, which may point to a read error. The chain's CDR3 is CAWSLRTGSDEQYF. The sequenced part of the CDR3 DNA is TGTGCCTGGAGTCTCCGGACAGGCTCCGACGAG. V usage is TRBV30 and J usage is TRBJ2-7, with 7 bases lining up with TRBD1. From the germline J gene comes the end of the CDR3, since the read stops 3 residues before it. The germline gives CDR1 GTSNPN, CDR2 SVGIG (reference sequence). The CDR3 is 14 amino acids. Using reference TRBV30 and TRBJ2-7 for the parts outside the CDR3, the full variable domain is SQTIHQWPATLVQPVGSPLSLECTVEGTSNPNLYWYRQAAGRGLQLLFYSVGIGQISSEVPQNLSASRPQDRQFILSSKKLLLSDSGFYLCAWSLRTGSDEQYFGPGTRLTVT.

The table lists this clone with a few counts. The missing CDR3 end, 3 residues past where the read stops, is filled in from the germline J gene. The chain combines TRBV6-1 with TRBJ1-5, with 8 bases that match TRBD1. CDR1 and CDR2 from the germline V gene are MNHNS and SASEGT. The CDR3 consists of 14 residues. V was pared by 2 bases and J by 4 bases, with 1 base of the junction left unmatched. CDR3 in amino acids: CASSERTGNQPQHF. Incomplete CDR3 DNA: TGTGCCAGCAGTGAACGGACAGGGAATCAGCCC.

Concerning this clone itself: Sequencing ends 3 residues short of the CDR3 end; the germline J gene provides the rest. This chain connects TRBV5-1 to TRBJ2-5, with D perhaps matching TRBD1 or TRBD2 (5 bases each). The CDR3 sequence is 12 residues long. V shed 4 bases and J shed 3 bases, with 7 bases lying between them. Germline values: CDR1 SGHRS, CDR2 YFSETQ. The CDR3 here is CASSRGEETQYF. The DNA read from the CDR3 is TGCGCCAGCAGCCGAGGGGAAGAGACC. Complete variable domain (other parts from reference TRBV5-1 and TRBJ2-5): KAGVTQTPRYLIKTRGQQVTLSCSPISGHRSVSWYQQTPGQGLQFLFEYFSETQRNKGNFPGRFSGRQFSNSRSEMNVSTLELGDSALYLCASSRGEETQYFGPGTRLLVL.

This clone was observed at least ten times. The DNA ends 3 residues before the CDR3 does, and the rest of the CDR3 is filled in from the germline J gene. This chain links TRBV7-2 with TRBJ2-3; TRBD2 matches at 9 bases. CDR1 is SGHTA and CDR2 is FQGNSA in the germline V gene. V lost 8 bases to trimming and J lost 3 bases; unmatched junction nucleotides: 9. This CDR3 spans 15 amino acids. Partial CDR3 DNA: TGTGCCAGCCGGCCCGCGGGAGGGCCAACAGATACG. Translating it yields CASRPAGGPTDT. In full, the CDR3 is CASRPAGGPTDTQYF.

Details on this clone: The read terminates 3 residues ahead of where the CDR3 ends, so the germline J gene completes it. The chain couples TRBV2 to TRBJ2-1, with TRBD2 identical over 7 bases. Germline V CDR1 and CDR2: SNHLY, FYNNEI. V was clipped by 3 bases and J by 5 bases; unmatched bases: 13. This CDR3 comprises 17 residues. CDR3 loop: CASSDPLRASGNNEQFF. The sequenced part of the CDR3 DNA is TGTGCCAGCAGTGACCCTCTAAGGGCTAGCGGAAACAATGAG.

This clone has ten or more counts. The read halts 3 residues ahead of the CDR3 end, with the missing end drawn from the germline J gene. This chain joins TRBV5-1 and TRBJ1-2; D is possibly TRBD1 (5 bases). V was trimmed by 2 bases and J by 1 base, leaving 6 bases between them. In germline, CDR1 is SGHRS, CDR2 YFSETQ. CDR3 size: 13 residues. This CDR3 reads CASSFDSNYGYTF. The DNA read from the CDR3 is TGCGCCAGCAGCTTTGACAGTAACTATGGC.

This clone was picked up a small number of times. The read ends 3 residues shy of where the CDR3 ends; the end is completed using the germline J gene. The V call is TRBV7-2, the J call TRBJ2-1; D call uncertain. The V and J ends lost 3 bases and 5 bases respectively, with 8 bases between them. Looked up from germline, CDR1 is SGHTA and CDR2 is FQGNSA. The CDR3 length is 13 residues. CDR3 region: CASSFDRDNEQFF. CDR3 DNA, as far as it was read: TGTGCCAGCAGCTTCGACCGGGACAATGAG.

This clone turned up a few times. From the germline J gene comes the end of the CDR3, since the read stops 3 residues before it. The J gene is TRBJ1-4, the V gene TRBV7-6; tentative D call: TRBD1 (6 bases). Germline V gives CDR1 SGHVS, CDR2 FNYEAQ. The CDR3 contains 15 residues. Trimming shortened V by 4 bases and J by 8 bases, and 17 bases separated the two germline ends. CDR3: CASSSGSGAREKLFF. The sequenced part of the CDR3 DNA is TGTGCCAGCAGCTCGGGCTCAGGGGCACGGGAAAAA. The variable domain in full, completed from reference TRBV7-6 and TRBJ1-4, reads GAGVSQSPRYKVTKRGQDVALRCDPISGHVSLYWYRQALGQGPEFLTYFNYEAQQDKSGLPNDRFSAERPEGSISTLTIQRTEQRDSAMYRCASSSGSGAREKLFFGSGTQLSVL.

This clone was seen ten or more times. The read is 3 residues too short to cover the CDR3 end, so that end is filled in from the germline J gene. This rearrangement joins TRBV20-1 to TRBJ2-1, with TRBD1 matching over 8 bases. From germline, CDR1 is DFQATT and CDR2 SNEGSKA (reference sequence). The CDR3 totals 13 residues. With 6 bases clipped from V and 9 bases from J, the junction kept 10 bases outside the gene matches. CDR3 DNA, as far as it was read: TGCAGTGCGAAAGGGACAGGCTGGGGTGAG. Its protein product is CSAKGTGWGE. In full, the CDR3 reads CSAKGTGWGEQFF.

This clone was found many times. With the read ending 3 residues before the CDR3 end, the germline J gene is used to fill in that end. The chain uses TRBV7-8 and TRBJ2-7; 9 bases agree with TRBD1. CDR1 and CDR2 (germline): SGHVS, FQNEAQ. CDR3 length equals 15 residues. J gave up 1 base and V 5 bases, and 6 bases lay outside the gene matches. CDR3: CASSRGQGISYEQYF. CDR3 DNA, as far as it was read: TGTGCCAGCAGCCGTGGACAGGGGATATCCTACGAG.

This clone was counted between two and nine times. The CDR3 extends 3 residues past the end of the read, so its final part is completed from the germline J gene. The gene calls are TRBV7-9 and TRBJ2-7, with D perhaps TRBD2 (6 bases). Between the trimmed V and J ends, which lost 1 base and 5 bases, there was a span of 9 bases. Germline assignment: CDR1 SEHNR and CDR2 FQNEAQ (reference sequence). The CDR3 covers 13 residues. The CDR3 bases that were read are TGTGCCAGCAGCTTAGGAGGGGAGGACGAG. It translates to CASSLGGEDE. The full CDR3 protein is CASSLGGEDEQYF. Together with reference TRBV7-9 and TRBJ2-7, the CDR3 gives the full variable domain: DTGVSQNPRHKITKRGQNVTFRCDPISEHNRLYWYRQTLGQGPEFLTYFQNEAQLEKSRLLSDRFSAERPKGSFSTLEIQRTEQGDSAMYLCASSLGGEDEQYFGPGTRLTVT.

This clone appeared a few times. CDR3 amino acids: CASSLAYSGSDEQYF. The part of the CDR3 DNA that was read is TGCGCCAGCAGCTTGGCCTATAGCGGGAGTGACGAG. The chain has TRBV5-1 and TRBJ2-7; TRBD2 aligns across 9 bases. With the read ending 3 residues before the CDR3 end, the germline J gene is used to fill in that end. The CDR3 covers 15 residues. The germline CDR1 and CDR2 sequences are SGHRS and YFSETQ. V dropped 0 bases and J dropped 5; count of bases not matched to a gene: 6.

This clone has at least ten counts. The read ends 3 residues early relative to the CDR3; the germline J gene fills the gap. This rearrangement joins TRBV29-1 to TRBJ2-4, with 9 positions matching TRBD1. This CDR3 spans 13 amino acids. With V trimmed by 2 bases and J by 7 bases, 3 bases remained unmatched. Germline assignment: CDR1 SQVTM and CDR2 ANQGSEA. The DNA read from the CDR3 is TGCAGCGTTGAACACAGGGGGCTTAACATT. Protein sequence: CSVEHRGLNI. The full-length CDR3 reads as CSVEHRGLNIQYF.

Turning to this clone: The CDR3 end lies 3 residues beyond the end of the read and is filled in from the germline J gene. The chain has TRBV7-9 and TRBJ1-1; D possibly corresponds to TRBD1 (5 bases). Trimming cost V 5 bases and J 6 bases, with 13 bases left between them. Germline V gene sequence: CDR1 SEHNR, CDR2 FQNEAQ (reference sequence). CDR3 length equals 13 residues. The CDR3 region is CASSPPRGAEAFF. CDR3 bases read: TGTGCCAGCAGCCCCCCTCGGGGGGCTGAA.

The sequenced part of the CDR3 DNA is TGTGCCAGCACCCAGCGGGCCGAGGATTCACCC. Its translation: CASTQRAEDSP. The CDR3 as a whole reads CASTQRAEDSPLHF. This rearrangement joins TRBV11-2 to TRBJ1-6; D gene ambiguous. The read terminates 3 residues before the CDR3 end, so the remaining end is supplied by the germline J gene. Trimming removed 7 bases from V and 8 bases from J, with 15 bases in between. This CDR3 has 14 amino acids. CDR1 is SGHAT, CDR2 FQNNGV, per germline.

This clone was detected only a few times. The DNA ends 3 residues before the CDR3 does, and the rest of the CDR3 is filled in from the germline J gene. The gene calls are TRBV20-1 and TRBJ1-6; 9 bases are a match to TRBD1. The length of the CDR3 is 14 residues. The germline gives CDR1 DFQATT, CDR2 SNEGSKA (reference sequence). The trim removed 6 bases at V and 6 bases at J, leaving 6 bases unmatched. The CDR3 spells CSAPGQGGNSPLHF. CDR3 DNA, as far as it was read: TGCAGTGCACCGGGACAGGGTGGTAATTCACCC.

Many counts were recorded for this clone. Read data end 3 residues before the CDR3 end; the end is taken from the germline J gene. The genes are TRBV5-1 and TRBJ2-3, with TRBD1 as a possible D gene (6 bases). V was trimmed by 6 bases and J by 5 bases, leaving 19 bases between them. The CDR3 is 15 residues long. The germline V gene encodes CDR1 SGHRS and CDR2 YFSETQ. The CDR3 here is CASTTGQGRGDTQYF. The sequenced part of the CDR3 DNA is TGCGCCAGCACCACCGGCCAGGGGCGTGGAGATACG.

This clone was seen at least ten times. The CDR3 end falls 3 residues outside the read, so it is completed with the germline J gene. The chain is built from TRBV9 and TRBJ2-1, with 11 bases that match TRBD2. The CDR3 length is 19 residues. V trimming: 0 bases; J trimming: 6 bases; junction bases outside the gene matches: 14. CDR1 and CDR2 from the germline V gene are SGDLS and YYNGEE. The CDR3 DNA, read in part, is TGTGCCAGCAGCGTAGAGTACGTTAGCGGGAGGGCCTTATTCAATGAG. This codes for CASSVEYVSGRALFNE. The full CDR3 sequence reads CASSVEYVSGRALFNEQFF.

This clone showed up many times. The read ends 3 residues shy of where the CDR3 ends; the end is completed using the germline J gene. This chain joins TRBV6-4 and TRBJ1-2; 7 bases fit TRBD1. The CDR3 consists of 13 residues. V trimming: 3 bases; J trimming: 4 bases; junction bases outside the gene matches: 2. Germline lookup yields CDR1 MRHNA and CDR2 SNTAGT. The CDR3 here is CASSEQGSYGYTF. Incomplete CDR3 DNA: TGTGCCAGCAGTGAACAGGGGAGCTATGGC.